This T cell receptor (beta chain) emerged from a study of PD-L1 blockade in urothelial cancer. About the study: Male patients with bladder-origin urothelial cancer numbered about 90% of the roughly 29.

Noted time point: pretreatment peripheral blood. Spike-ins of synthetic TCR analog templates went into each PCR. TCRdb's copy holds only in-frame clones and misses some; the assay was immunoSEQ multiplex PCR. The top ten hold under 8.5% of the sample, which has about 81,000 clones, around 81% seen once. V shed 7 bases, J shed 7 bases, and the junction held 5 bases outside the gene matches. This CDR3 is 11 amino acids long. Germline assignment: CDR1 DFQATT and CDR2 SNEGSKA (reference sequence). The sequence came from a man aged 35-49 years with urothelial cancer. J is TRBJ2-7 and V is TRBV20-1, with 9 bases that match TRBD2. Source: PBMCs, taken around atezolizumab (anti-PD-L1) treatment. The CDR3 here is CSGAGGKEQYF. CDR3 sequence (DNA): TGCAGTGGAGCGGGAGGTAAAGAGCAGTACTTC.